This TCR beta chain was observed in a study of cytomegalovirus exposure and HLA in healthy donors. Study observations and caveats: The authors later linked a missense DCLRE1C variant to TCR beta V- and J-gene trimming. CMV serostatus stood as the only immune exposure information on hand.

From germline, CDR1 is SNHLY and CDR2 FYNNEI. Unmatched junction bases numbered 6, after V lost 7 bases and J lost 3 bases. There are 13 residues in the CDR3. This clone was counted between two and nine times. The antigen is not known. It was with 60 Vbeta and 13 Jbeta primers that the PCR ran. Assay used: immunoSEQ multiplex PCR; TCRdb lists only in-frame clones, some missing. This table holds around 130,000 clones, around 65% found once. The sequence came from a woman aged 55-70 years in good health and CMV-seronegative. The sequenced material came from PBMCs. The gene calls are TRBV2 and TRBJ2-7, with TRBD1 matching 7 bases. The CDR3: CASMRDSDYEQYF. The CDR3 nucleotides read TGTGCCAGCATGAGGGACAGCGACTACGAGCAGTACTTC.